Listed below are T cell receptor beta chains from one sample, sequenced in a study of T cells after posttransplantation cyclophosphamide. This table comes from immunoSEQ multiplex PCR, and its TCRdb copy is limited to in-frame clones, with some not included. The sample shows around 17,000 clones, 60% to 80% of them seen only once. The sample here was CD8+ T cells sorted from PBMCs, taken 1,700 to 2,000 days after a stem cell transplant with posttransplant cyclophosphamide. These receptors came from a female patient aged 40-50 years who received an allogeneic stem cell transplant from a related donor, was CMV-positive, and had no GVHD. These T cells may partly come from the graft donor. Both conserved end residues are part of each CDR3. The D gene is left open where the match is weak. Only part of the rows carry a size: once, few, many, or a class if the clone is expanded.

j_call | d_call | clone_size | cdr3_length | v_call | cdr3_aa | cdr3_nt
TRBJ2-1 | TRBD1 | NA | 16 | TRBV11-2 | CASSSAGTGYYNEQFF | TGTGCCAGCAGCTCTGCTGGGACAGGGTATTACAATGAGCAGTTCTTC
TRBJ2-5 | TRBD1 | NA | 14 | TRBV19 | CASSTGQGMETQYF | TGTGCCAGTAGTACGGGACAGGGTATGGAGACCCAGTACTTC
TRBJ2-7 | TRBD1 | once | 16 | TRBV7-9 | CASSDLTGTGVYEQYF | TGTGCCAGCAGCGACTTGACCGGGACAGGGGTCTACGAGCAGTACTTC
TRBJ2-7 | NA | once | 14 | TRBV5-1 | CASSFWVRAYEQYF | TGCGCCAGCAGCTTTTGGGTTCGGGCCTACGAGCAGTACTTC
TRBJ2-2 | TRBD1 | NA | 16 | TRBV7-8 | CASSRRQGAHTGELFF | TGTGCCAGCAGCCGAAGACAGGGGGCTCACACCGGGGAGCTGTTTTTT
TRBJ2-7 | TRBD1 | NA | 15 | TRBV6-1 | CASSIGQGTAYEQYF | TGTGCCAGCAGCATCGGACAGGGGACGGCCTACGAGCAGTACTTC
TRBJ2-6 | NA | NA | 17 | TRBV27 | CASSPEGMSSGANVLTF | TGTGCCAGCAGCCCGGAGGGGATGAGCTCTGGGGCCAACGTCCTGACTTTC
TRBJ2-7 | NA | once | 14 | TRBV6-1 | CASSDAQGPYEQYF | TGTGCCAGCAGTGATGCACAGGGACCCTACGAGCAGTACTTC
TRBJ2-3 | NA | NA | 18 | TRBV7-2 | CASSLDYLGGQSTDTQYF | TGTGCCAGCAGCTTAGACTACCTAGGGGGTCAAAGCACAGATACGCAGTATTTT
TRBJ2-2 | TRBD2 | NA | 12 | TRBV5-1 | CASSLLAVELFF | TGCGCCAGCAGCTTACTAGCGGTGGAGCTGTTTTTT
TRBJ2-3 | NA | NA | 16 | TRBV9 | CASSVGGGSSTDTQYF | TGTGCCAGCAGCGTCGGCGGGGGCAGCAGCACAGATACGCAGTATTTT